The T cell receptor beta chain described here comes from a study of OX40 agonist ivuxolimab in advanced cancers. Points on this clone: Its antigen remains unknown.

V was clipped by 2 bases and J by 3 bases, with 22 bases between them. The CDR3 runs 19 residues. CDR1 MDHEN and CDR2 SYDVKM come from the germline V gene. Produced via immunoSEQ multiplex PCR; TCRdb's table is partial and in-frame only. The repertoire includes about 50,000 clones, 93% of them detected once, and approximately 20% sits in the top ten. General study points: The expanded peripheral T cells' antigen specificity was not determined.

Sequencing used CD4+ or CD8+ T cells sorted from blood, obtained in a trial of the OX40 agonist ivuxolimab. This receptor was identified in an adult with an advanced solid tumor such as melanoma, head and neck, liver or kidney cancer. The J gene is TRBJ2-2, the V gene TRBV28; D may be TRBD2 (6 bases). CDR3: CASSLIRGSGSLYTGELFF. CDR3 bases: TGTGCCAGCAGTTTAATTCGGGGGTCCGGGAGTTTGTACACCGGGGAGCTGTTTTTT.